This TCR beta chain was captured by sequencing in a study of untreated major depressive disorder. Whole-study results and caveats: TRBV25-01 and TRBV02-01 followed the flow pattern without significance. All top five TRBV05-01 clones per subject were private clones. TRBV05-01 (Vbeta 5.1) usage was higher in CD4+ T cells of depressed patients than controls.

Trimming took 0 bases from V and 9 from J, leaving 15 bases between them. CDR1 and CDR2 from the germline V gene are LGHNA and YNFKEQ. CDR3 length: 15 amino acids. Concerning this clone itself: The antigen is not known.

For at least 8 weeks, patients took no psychiatric medication. Typically 85% to 95% of enriched cells were CD4+. Here immunoSEQ multiplex PCR was the method, and the copy in TCRdb shows in-frame clones only, minus some. The data hold around 13,000 clones, with around 90% observed a single time. The J gene is TRBJ1-5, the V gene TRBV4-2, with D perhaps TRBD1 (5 bases). Material: CD4+ T cells from PBMCs. The TCR sequence derives from a woman in her 30s with major depressive disorder. CDR3 sequence reads: CASSQDSRGVWPQHF. In DNA form, the CDR3 reads TGTGCCAGCAGCCAAGATTCTCGGGGGGTCTGGCCCCAGCATTTT.